This entry lists 21 T cell receptor beta chains sequenced from one sample in a study of tumor-infiltrating lymphocytes in primary liver carcinoma. They got blood RNA out of unsorted whole blood and also pulled out germline DNA. Constant-region priming of approximately 500 ng total RNA yielded TCR beta cDNA. ARM-PCR, slightly modified, supplied the TCR beta libraries through three nested multiplex PCR rounds. Rounds one and two of PCR, each of roughly 10 cycles, were primed with TRBV1-TRBV30 forward primers and a C-beta reverse primer. TCRdb reprocessed the multiplex PCR reads via MiXCR and lists one record per CDR3 protein. The sample consists of around 330,000 distinct CDR3 sequences, 50% to 75% of them appearing once. The specimen was peripheral blood. These receptors came from a woman in her 30s with primary liver carcinoma and hepatitis B virus infection.

This clonotype was seen a single time. A read error may account for a junction end that differs from germline. The chain joins TRBV13 to TRBJ1-1; weak D call: TRBD1 (6 bases). CDR1 is PRHDT and CDR2 is FYEKMQ in the germline V gene (reference sequence). The CDR3 runs to 17 residues. The DNA for the CDR3 is TGTGCCAGCAACTTAGGAGGGTTTGGTATTGGGGGCACTGAAGTTTTCTTC. It yields the protein CASNLGGFGIGGTEVFF.

This clonotype has just a few counts. This rearrangement joins TRBV30 to TRBJ2-1, with TRBD2 matching 15 bases. Germline assignment: CDR1 GTSNPN and CDR2 SVGIG (reference sequence). The V and J ends lost 2 bases and 7 bases, in that order; junction bases with no gene match: 6. The CDR3 spans 16 residues. The CDR3 DNA reads TGTGCCTGGAGTCCCATGGGACTAGCGGGAGGTAATGAGCAGTTCTTC. This sequence encodes CAWSPMGLAGGNEQFF.

This clonotype came up a few times. The CDR3 region has the DNA TGTGCCAGCAGTTACGAGAAGGGAATTAACTACGAGCAGTACTTC. Encoded protein: CASSYEKGINYEQYF. The chain links TRBV6-5 to TRBJ2-7; D gene uncertain. This CDR3 comprises 15 residues. Germline CDR1 is MNHEY and CDR2 is SVGAGI. Trimming removed 2 bases from V and 3 bases from J, with 14 bases in between.

The V gene is TRBV12-3 or TRBV12-4, the J gene TRBJ2-7, with D perhaps TRBD1 (6 bases). The CDR3 length is 14 residues. V lost 1 base to trimming and J lost 3 bases, with 10 bases between them. The CDR3 sequence is CASSLVQGLYEQYF. The CDR3 nucleotides read TGTGCCAGCAGTTTAGTGCAGGGGCTCTACGAGCAGTACTTC.

The V gene is TRBV5-1, the J gene TRBJ1-2, with D unclear. The CDR3 length is 14 residues. Germline V gives CDR1 SGHRS, CDR2 YFSETQ. V dropped 2 bases and J dropped 2 bases, with 10 bases sitting between them. The CDR3 sequence: CASSFLAGNYGYTF. DNA for the CDR3: TGCGCCAGCAGCTTTTTGGCTGGGAACTATGGCTACACCTTC.

On this clonotype: This CDR3 fails to terminate in the conserved phenylalanine or tryptophan, so it likely reflects a read error. The chain employs TRBV5-6 and TRBJ2-1; the D is unclear. Per the germline V gene, CDR1 is SGHDT and CDR2 is YYEEEE. The length of the CDR3 is 17 residues. Trimming removed 7 bases from V and 8 bases from J, with 28 bases in between. CDR3 in DNA: TGTGCCAGCTGCTCCCCTGGGATCCTACCAGGAGAGGATGAGCAGTTCTTG. Its protein is CASCSPGILPGEDEQFL.

A note on this clonotype: The germline gene is not matched at one end of the junction; a read error may be the cause. V usage is TRBV6-2 or TRBV6-3 and J usage is TRBJ1-2; D remains unclear. Germline assignment: CDR1 MNHEY and CDR2 SVGEGT. The CDR3 spans 12 residues. DNA for the CDR3: TGTGCCAGCAATTACAACGCAATCGGCTACACCTTC. Translating it yields CASNYNAIGYTF.

Ten or more counts support this clonotype. The V call is TRBV4-3, the J call TRBJ2-1; D unclear. The CDR3 runs 13 residues. CDR1 is LGHNA and CDR2 is YSLEER in the germline V gene. The V and J ends lost 3 bases and 6 bases respectively, with 9 bases between them. This chain's CDR3 is CASSQGWGNEQFF. As DNA, the CDR3 is TGCGCCAGCAGCCAGGGCTGGGGCAATGAGCAGTTCTTC.

The J gene is TRBJ1-2, the V gene TRBV14, with D maybe TRBD1 (5 bases). The germline V gene has CDR1 SGHDN and CDR2 FVKESK. Trimming shortened V by 5 bases and J by 5 bases, and 18 bases separated the two germline ends. The CDR3 contains 15 residues. The CDR3 reads CASSSSGRRGYGYTF. For the CDR3, the DNA is TGTGCCAGCAGCTCCAGCGGCAGGCGGGGGTATGGCTACACCTTC.

As concerns this clonotype: Just one base apart from a much larger clone, this may be a read error. V gene TRBV6-5 combines with J gene TRBJ2-1; 9 bases match TRBD2. The CDR3 totals 16 residues. CDR1 and CDR2 (germline): MNHEY, SVGAGI. The DNA for the CDR3 is TGTGCCAGCACTTACTCCCGAAGTAGCGGGAGTAGTCCGCAGATCTTC. Its translation: CASTYSRSSGSSPQIF.

With respect to this clonotype: Germline and junction disagree at one end, which may indicate a read error. The V and J genes are TRBV12-3 or TRBV12-4 and TRBJ1-1, with D perhaps matching TRBD1 (5 bases). The CDR3 runs 20 residues. CDR3 residues: CASSLFSGLSGKGMNTGAFF. As DNA, the CDR3 is TGTGCCAGCAGCTTATTTTCGGGGCTTTCGGGGAAGGGAATGAACACTGGAGCTTTCTTT.

This clonotype was observed a few times. This sequence joins TRBV30 and TRBJ1-1, with D possibly being TRBD1 (5 bases). Germline V gene data show CDR1 as GTSNPN and CDR2 as SVGIG (reference sequence). This CDR3 has 13 residues. Trimming pared 0 bases from V and 1 base from J, leaving 6 bases between. Here the CDR3 reads CAWSVGENTEAFF. CDR3 in DNA: TGTGCCTGGAGTGTAGGGGAGAACACTGAAGCTTTCTTT.

This clonotype was counted ten times or more. The chain employs TRBV11-3 and TRBJ2-5; D is ambiguous. CDR3 length: 13 residues. From germline, CDR1 is SGHNT and CDR2 YENEEA. V was clipped by 7 bases and J by 4 bases, with 13 bases between them. In DNA, the CDR3 is TGTGCCAGCAACCCCCCGGTGGGAGAGACCCAGTACTTC. Its translation: CASNPPVGETQYF.

This clonotype turned up a few times. The V and J genes are TRBV6-5 and TRBJ1-5; D is uncertain. V lost 7 bases to trimming and J lost 0 bases, with 13 bases between them. Germline V CDR1 and CDR2: MNHEY, SVGAGI. The CDR3 runs to 15 residues. CDR3 nucleotides: TGTGCCAGCAAACCCCGGGCATATAGCAATCAGCCCCAGCATTTT. Translated, it gives CASKPRAYSNQPQHF.

Concerning this clonotype itself: Just one base apart from a much larger clone, this may be a read error. The chain recombines TRBV11-2 with TRBJ2-7; D is ambiguous. The CDR3 consists of 13 residues. From germline, CDR1 is SGHAT and CDR2 FQNNGV. V was clipped by 7 bases and J by 2 bases, with 12 bases between them. The CDR3 loop is CASNSNTAYEQYF. As DNA, the CDR3 is TGTGCCAGCAACTCTAACACAGCCTACGAGCAGTACTTC.

Concerning this clonotype itself: A much larger clone lies one base from this, so it may be a read error. The chain joins TRBV6-1 to TRBJ2-3; D gene unclear. Germline loops: CDR1 MNHNS, CDR2 SASEGT. The CDR3 totals 14 residues. Trimming took off 6 bases at V and 1 base at J, with 11 bases between the two ends. CDR3 coding DNA: TGTGCCAGCAGCCAGGACGGCGGCACAGATACGCAGTATTTT. This translates into CASSQDGGTDTQYF.

The chain has TRBV6-6 and TRBJ1-1; possible D gene TRBD1, 5 bases. The CDR3 spans 17 residues. Between the trimmed V and J ends, which lost 2 bases and 4 bases, there was a span of 20 bases. Per germline, CDR1 MNHNY and CDR2 SVGAGI (reference sequence). The CDR3 region is CASSYGTDKGFVTEAFF. Here the CDR3 DNA reads TGTGCCAGCAGTTACGGGACCGACAAGGGATTCGTCACTGAAGCTTTCTTT.

Worth noting for this clonotype: The junction departs from germline at one end; a sequencing error may be responsible. The chain recombines TRBV14 with TRBJ1-1; D call uncertain. CDR3 size: 14 residues. The V gene's germline CDR1 is SGHDN and CDR2 FVKESK. CDR3 sequence reads: CASSSPGMNTEAFF. The CDR3 region has the DNA TGTGCCAGCAGCTCCCCTGGGATGAACACTGAAGCTTTCTTC.

The chain uses TRBV6-5 and TRBJ2-2; 8 positions agree with TRBD1. After removal of 0 bases from V and 5 bases from J, the junction contained 8 bases not matched to a gene. This CDR3 region has 17 residues. Germline V gene lookup returns CDR1 MNHEY and CDR2 SVGAGI. In nucleotides, the CDR3 is TGTGCCAGCAGTTACTCCAGTCGGACAGGGAGTACCGGGGAGCTGTTTTTT. Protein: CASSYSSRTGSTGELFF.

Points on this clonotype: One junction end does not reproduce the germline sequence, and a read error may be involved. The V gene is TRBV6-6, the J gene TRBJ2-5, with D perhaps TRBD1 (6 bases). Germline loops: CDR1 MNHNY, CDR2 SVGAGI (reference sequence). The CDR3 runs 16 residues. The CDR3: CASTPQRQGKRETQSF. As DNA, the CDR3 is TGTGCCAGCACCCCCCAGCGGCAGGGGAAACGAGAGACCCAGAGCTTC.

For this clonotype: The junction departs from the called germline gene at one end, perhaps through a read error. The J gene is TRBJ2-1, the V gene TRBV7-9; TRBD2 aligns across 11 bases. This CDR3 is 17 amino acids long. Looked up from germline, CDR1 is SEHNR and CDR2 is FQNEAQ (reference sequence). CDR3 protein: CPSSRGLAASSYNEQFF. The CDR3 nucleotides are TGTCCCAGCAGCCGGGGACTAGCGGCTAGCTCCTACAATGAGCAGTTCTTC.